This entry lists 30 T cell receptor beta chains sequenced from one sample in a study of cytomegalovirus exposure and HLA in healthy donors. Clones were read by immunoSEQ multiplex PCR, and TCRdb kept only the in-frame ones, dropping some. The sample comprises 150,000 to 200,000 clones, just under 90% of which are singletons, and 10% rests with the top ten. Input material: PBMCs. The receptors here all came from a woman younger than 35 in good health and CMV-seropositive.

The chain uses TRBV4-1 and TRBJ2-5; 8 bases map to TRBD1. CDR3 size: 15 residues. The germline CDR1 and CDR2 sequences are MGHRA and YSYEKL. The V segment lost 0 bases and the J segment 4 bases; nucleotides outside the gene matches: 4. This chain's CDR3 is CASSQDGTGGETQYF. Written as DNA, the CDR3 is TGCGCCAGCAGCCAAGATGGGACAGGAGGAGAGACCCAGTACTTC.

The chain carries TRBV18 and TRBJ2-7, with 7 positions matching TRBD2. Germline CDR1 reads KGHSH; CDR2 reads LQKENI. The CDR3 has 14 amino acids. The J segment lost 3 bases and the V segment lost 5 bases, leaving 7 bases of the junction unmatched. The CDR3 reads CASSVAGDYYEQYF. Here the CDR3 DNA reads TGTGCCAGCTCAGTTGCGGGAGATTACTACGAGCAGTACTTC. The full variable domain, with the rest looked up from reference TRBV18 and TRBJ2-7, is NAGVMQNPRHLVRRRGQEARLRCSPMKGHSHVYWYRQLPEEGLKFMVYLQKENIIDESGMPKERFSAEFPKEGPSILRIQQVVRGDSAAYFCASSVAGDYYEQYFGPGTRLTVT.

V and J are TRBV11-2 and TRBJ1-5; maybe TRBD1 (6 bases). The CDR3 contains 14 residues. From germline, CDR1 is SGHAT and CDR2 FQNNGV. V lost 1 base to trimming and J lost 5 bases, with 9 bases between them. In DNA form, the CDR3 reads TGTGCCAGCAGCTTAGGGACAGCTCATCAGCCCCAGCATTTT. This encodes CASSLGTAHQPQHF. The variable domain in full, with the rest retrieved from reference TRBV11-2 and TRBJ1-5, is EAGVAQSPRYKIIEKRQSVAFWCNPISGHATLYWYQQILGQGPKLLIQFQNNGVVDDSQLPKDRFSAERLKGVDSTLKIQPAKLEDSAVYLCASSLGTAHQPQHFGDGTRLSIL.

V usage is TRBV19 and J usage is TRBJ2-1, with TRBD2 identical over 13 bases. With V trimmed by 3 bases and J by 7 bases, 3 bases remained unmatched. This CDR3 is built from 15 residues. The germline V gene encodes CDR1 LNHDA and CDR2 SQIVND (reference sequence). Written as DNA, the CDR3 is TGTGCCAGTAGTATGGGGACTAGCGGGACTAATGAGCAGTTCTTC. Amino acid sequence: CASSMGTSGTNEQFF.

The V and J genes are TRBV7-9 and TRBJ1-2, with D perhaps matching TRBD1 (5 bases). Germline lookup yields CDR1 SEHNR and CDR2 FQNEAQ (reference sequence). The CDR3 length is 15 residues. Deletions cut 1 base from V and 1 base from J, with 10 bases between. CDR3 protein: CASSLGQGGNYGYTF. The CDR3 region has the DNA TGTGCCAGCAGCTTAGGGCAGGGAGGTAACTATGGCTACACCTTC.

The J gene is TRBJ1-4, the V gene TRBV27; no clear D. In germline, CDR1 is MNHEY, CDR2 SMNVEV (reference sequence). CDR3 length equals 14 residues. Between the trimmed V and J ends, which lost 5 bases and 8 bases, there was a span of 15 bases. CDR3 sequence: CASSLPGSGEKLFF. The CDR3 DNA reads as TGTGCCAGCAGTCTCCCCGGCTCAGGCGAAAAACTGTTTTTT.

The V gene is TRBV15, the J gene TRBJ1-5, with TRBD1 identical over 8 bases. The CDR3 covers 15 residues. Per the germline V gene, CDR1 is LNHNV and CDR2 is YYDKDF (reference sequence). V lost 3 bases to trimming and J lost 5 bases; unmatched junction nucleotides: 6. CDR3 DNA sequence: TGTGCCACCAGCAGCCTGGACAGGGCTTATCAGCCCCAGCATTTT. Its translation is CATSSLDRAYQPQHF.

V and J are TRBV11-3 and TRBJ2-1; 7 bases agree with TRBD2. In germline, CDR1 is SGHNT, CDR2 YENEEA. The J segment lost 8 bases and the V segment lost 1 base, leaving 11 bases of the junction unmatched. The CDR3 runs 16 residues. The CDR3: CASSLVGGSGWYEQFF. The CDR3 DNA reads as TGTGCCAGCAGCTTAGTGGGGGGTAGCGGGTGGTATGAGCAGTTCTTC.

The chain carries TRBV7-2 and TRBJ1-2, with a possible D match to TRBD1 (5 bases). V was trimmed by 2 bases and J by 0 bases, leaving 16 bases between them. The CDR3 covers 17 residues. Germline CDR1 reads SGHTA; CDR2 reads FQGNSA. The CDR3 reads CASSLSGTGTANYGYTF. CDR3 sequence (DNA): TGTGCCAGCAGCTTAAGCGGGACGGGGACGGCTAACTATGGCTACACCTTC.

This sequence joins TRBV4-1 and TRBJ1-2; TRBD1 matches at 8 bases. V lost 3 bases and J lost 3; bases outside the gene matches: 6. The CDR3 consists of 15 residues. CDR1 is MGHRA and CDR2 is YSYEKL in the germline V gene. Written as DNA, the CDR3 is TGCGCCAGCAGCCACTTACTGACAGGGGACTATGGCTACACCTTC. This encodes CASSHLLTGDYGYTF.

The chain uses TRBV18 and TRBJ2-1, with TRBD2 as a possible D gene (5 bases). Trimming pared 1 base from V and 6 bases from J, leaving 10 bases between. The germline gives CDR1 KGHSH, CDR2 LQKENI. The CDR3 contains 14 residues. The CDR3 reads CASSPLSSTNEQFF. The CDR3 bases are TGTGCCAGCTCACCACTTTCTAGCACCAATGAGCAGTTCTTC.

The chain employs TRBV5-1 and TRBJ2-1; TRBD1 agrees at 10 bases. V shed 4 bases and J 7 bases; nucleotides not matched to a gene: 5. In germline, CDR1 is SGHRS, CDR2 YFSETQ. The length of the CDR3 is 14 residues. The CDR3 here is CASSTGQGRNEQFF. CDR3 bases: TGCGCCAGCAGCACGGGACAGGGGAGAAATGAGCAGTTCTTC.

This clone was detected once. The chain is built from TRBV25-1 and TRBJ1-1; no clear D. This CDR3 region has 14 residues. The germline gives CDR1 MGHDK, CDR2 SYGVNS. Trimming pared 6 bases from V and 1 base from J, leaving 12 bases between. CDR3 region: CASRESPANTEAFF. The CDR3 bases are TGTGCCAGCAGGGAGTCTCCGGCGAACACTGAAGCTTTCTTT.

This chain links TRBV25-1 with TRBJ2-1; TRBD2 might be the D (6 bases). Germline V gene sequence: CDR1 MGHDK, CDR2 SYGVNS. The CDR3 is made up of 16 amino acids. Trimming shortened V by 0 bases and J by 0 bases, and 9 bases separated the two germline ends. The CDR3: CASSEYVGSSYNEQFF. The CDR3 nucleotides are TGTGCCAGCAGTGAATATGTCGGGAGCTCCTACAATGAGCAGTTCTTC. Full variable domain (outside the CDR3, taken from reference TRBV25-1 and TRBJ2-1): EADIYQTPRYLVIGTGKKITLECSQTMGHDKMYWYQQDPGMELHLIHYSYGVNSTEKGDLSSESTVSRIRTEHFPLTLESARPSHTSQYLCASSEYVGSSYNEQFFGPGTRLTVL.

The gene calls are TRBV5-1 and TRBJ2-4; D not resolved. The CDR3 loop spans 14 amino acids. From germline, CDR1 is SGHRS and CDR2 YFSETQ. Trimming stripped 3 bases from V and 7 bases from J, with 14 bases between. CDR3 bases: TGCGCCAGCAGCTCTGACACCACTTCTAACATTCAGTACTTC. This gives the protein CASSSDTTSNIQYF.

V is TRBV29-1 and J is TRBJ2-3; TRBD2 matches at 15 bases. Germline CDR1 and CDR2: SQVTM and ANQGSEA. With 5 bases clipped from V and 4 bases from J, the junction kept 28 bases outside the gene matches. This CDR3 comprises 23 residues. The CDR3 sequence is CSVLSLTRETGTSGRQRPDTQYF. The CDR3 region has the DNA TGCAGCGTTCTCTCCTTAACTCGGGAAACCGGGACTAGCGGGAGGCAGCGGCCAGATACGCAGTATTTT.

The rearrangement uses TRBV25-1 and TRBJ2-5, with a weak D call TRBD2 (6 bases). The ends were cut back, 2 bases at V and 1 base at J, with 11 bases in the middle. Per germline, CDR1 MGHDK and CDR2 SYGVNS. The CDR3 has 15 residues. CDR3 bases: TGTGCCAGCAGTGAAAGGAGGGCAGTCCAAGAGACCCAGTACTTC. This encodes CASSERRAVQETQYF.

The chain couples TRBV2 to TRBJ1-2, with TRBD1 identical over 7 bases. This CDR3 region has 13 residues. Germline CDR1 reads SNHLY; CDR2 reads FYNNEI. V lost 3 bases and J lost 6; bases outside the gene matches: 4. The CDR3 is CASSDRQGNGYTF. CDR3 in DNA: TGTGCCAGCAGTGACCGACAGGGAAATGGCTACACCTTC.

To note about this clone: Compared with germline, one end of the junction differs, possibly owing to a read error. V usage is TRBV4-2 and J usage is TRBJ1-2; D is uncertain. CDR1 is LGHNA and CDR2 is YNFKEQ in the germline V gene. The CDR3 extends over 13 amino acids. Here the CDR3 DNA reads TGTGTCAGCAGCCGAGACCCTCGAGGGGGCTACACCTTC. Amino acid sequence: CVSSRDPRGGYTF.

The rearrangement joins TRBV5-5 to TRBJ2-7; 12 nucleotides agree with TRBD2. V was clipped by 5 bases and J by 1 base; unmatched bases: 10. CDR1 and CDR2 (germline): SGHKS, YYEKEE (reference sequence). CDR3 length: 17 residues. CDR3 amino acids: CASSPLAGGPKSYEQYF. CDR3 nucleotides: TGTGCCAGCAGTCCTCTAGCGGGAGGGCCGAAGTCCTACGAGCAGTACTTC.

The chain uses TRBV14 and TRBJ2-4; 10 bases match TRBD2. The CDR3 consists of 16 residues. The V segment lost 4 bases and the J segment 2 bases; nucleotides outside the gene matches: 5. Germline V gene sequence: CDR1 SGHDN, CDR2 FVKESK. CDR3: CASSLLAGASKNIQYF. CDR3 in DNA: TGTGCCAGCAGCCTCCTAGCGGGAGCGTCCAAAAACATTCAGTACTTC.

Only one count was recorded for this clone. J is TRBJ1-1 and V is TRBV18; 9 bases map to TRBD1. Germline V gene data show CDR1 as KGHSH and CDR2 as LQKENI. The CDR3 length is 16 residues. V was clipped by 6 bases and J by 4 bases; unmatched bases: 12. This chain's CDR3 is CASSLNKDRGGTEAFF. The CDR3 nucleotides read TGTGCCAGCTCTCTAAACAAGGACAGGGGTGGCACTGAAGCTTTCTTT.

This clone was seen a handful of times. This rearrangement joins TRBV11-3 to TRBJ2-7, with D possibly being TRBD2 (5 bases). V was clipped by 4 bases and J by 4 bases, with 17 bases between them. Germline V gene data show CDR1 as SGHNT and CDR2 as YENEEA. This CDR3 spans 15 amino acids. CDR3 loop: CASSSRENRGYEQYF. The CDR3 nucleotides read TGTGCCAGCAGCTCACGGGAAAACCGCGGGTACGAGCAGTACTTC.

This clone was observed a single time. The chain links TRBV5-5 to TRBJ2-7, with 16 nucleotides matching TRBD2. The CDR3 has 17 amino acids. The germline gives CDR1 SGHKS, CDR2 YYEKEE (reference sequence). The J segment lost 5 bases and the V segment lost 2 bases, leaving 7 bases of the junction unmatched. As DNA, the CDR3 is TGTGCCAGCAGCTTAAAGGGACTAGCGGGAGGGCCTGACGAGCAGTACTTC. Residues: CASSLKGLAGGPDEQYF. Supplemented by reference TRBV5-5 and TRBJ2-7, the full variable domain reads DAGVTQSPTHLIKTRGQQVTLRCSPISGHKSVSWYQQVLGQGPQFIFQYYEKEERGRGNFPDRFSARQFPNYSSELNVNALLLGDSALYLCASSLKGLAGGPDEQYFGPGTRLTVT.

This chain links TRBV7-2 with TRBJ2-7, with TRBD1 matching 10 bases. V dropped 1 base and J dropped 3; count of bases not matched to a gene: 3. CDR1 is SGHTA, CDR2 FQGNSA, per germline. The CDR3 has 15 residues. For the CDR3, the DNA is TGTGCCAGCAGCTTAGGGGGACAGGGGATCTACGAGCAGTACTTC. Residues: CASSLGGQGIYEQYF.

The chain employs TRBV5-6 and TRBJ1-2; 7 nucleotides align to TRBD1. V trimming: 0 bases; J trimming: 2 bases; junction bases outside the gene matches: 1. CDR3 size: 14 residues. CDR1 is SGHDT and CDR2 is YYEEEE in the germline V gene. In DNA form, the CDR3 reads TGTGCCAGCAGCTTGGACAGGGGAAACTATGGCTACACCTTC. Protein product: CASSLDRGNYGYTF.

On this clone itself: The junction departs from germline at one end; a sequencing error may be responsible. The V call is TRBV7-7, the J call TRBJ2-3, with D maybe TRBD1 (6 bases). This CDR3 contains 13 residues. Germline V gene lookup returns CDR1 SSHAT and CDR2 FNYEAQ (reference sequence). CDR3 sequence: CASSVGTTDTQYF. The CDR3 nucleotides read TGTGCTAGCAGCGTCGGGACAACGGATACGCAGTATTTT.

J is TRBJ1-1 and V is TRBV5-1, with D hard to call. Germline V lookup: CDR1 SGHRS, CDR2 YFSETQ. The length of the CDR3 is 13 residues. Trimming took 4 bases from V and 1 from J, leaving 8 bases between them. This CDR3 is CASSPAGNTEAFF. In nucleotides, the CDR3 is TGCGCCAGCAGCCCAGCGGGGAACACTGAAGCTTTCTTT.

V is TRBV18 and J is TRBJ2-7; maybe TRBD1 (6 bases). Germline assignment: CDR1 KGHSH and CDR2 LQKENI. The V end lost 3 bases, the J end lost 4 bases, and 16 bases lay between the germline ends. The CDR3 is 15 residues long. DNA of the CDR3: TGTGCCAGCTCACCGCCGCAGGGGACCCCGTACGAGCAGTACTTC. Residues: CASSPPQGTPYEQYF.

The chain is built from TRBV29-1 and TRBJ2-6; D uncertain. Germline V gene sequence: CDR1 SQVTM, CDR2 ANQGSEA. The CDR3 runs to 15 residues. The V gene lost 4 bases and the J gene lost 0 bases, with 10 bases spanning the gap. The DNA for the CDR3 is TGCAGCGTTGGACACGGTTTCTCTGGGGCCAACGTCCTGACTTTC. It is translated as CSVGHGFSGANVLTF. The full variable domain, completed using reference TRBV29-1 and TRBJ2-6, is SAVISQKPSRDICQRGTSLTIQCQVDSQVTMMFWYRQQPGQSLTLIATANQGSEATYESGFVIDKFPISRPNLTFSTLTVSNMSPEDSSIYLCSVGHGFSGANVLTFGAGSRLTVL.